This entry lists 20 T cell receptor beta chains sequenced from one sample in a study of persistence of HIV-infected CD4 T cells. Their cognate antigens are unknown. Lysates of CMV-infected fibroblasts at around 10 ug/mL stimulated these cells. Sorted nonresponding memory CD4+ T cells were CD40L-negative, CD69-negative, CD45RO-high. Sequencing used immunoSEQ version 4 in survey mode. Repertoires were generated with immunoSEQ multiplex PCR, while TCRdb's copy carries only in-frame clones and drops some. The sample shows tens of thousands of clones, approximately 78% of them seen only once. Sequenced here: CD4+ T cells sorted from PBMCs after approximately 20-hour stimulation, sampled from a patient who received antiretroviral therapy. Receptors originate from an adult man with HIV who was CMV-seropositive.

The CDR3: CASSLLGQGLDTIYF. CDR3 sequence (DNA): TGTGCCAGCAGCTTGTTGGGACAGGGTCTTGACACCATATATTTT. The V gene is TRBV7-2, the J gene TRBJ1-3; 9 positions match TRBD1. Germline V gene sequence: CDR1 SGHTA, CDR2 FQGNSA. The ends lost 3 bases at V and 8 bases at J; junction bases unmatched: 8. This CDR3 is built from 15 residues.

The chain employs TRBV9 and TRBJ1-6; 7 bases agree with TRBD1. CDR1 SGDLS and CDR2 YYNGEE come from the germline V gene. The CDR3 contains 13 residues. The J segment lost 6 bases and the V segment lost 6 bases, leaving 3 bases of the junction unmatched. The CDR3 DNA is TGTGCCAGCACTGGACAGGTTAATTCACCCCTCCACTTT. This codes for CASTGQVNSPLHF.

This chain uses TRBV5-5 with TRBJ2-3, with 7 bases that match TRBD1. V shed 3 bases and J 2 bases; nucleotides not matched to a gene: 9. This CDR3 has 16 residues. CDR1 and CDR2 (germline): SGHKS, YYEKEE (reference sequence). Written as DNA, the CDR3 is TGTGCCAGCAGCTGGGATACAGGGGCCCTCACAGATACGCAGTATTTT. Its protein product is CASSWDTGALTDTQYF.

The chain employs TRBV5-1 and TRBJ2-2; maybe TRBD2 (5 bases). CDR1 SGHRS and CDR2 YFSETQ come from the germline V gene. This CDR3 contains 16 residues. V was clipped by 2 bases and J by 3 bases, with 14 bases between them. The CDR3 sequence: CASSFTGWADTGELFF. As DNA, the CDR3 is TGCGCCAGCAGCTTCACGGGGTGGGCTGACACCGGGGAGCTGTTTTTT.

This clone appeared once. The gene calls are TRBV28 and TRBJ2-3, with D possibly being TRBD1 (5 bases). The CDR3 contains 12 residues. Germline lookup yields CDR1 MDHEN and CDR2 SYDVKM. Trimming removed 7 bases at V and 6 bases at J, with 11 bases between. CDR3 region: CASKGVIDTQYF. The DNA for the CDR3 is TGTGCCAGCAAAGGGGTCATCGATACGCAGTATTTT.

This chain connects TRBV5-1 to TRBJ2-7; 12 bases match TRBD2. The V gene's germline CDR1 is SGHRS and CDR2 YFSETQ. The CDR3 extends over 17 amino acids. With 2 bases clipped from V and 0 bases from J, the junction kept 6 bases outside the gene matches. CDR3: CASSFATSGGSSYEQYF. The CDR3 region has the DNA TGCGCCAGCAGCTTCGCTACTAGCGGGGGGAGCTCCTACGAGCAGTACTTC.

J is TRBJ1-3 and V is TRBV12-3 or TRBV12-4; D is unresolved. The V and J ends lost 9 bases and 0 bases respectively, with 6 bases between them. This CDR3 region has 12 residues. The CDR3 loop reads CASAVSGNTIYF. Here the CDR3 DNA reads TGTGCCAGTGCGGTCTCTGGAAACACCATATATTTT.

This chain uses TRBV28 with TRBJ2-1; 8 nucleotides match TRBD1. V trimming: 9 bases; J trimming: 7 bases; junction bases outside the gene matches: 8. CDR3 length: 13 residues. Germline lookup yields CDR1 MDHEN and CDR2 SYDVKM. CDR3 sequence reads: CASGQGGENEQFF. CDR3 nucleotides: TGTGCCAGTGGACAGGGTGGCGAGAATGAGCAGTTCTTC.

The genes are TRBV28 and TRBJ2-1; D is undetermined. The germline V gene encodes CDR1 MDHEN and CDR2 SYDVKM. Trimming pared 3 bases from V and 13 bases from J, leaving 7 bases between. There are 10 residues in the CDR3. The CDR3 region has the DNA TGTGCCAGCAGTTTGAAGGTCCAGTTCTTC. Residues: CASSLKVQFF. Variable domain in full (rest from reference TRBV28 and TRBJ2-1): DVKVTQSSRYLVKRTGEKVFLECVQDMDHENMFWYRQDPGLGLRLIYFSYDVKMKEKGDIPEGYSVSREKKERFSLILESASTNQTSMYLCASSLKVQFFGPGTRLTVL.

This clone was recorded once. Sequence at one end of the junction differs from germline and may be a read error. The chain employs TRBV5-1 and TRBJ1-2, with D possibly being TRBD1 (5 bases). The germline gives CDR1 SGHRS, CDR2 YFSETQ. This CDR3 has 15 amino acids. The CDR3 is CASSLGDVELYDYTF. The DNA of the CDR3 is TGCGCCAGCAGCTTGGGGGACGTCGAGTTATATGACTACACCTTC.

The chain has TRBV3-1 (or the pseudogene TRBV3-2) and TRBJ1-1, with D perhaps TRBD1 (5 bases). The CDR3 contains 11 residues. The germline CDR1 and CDR2 sequences are LGHDT and YNNKEL (reference sequence). The germline V and J ends were trimmed by 8 bases and 4 bases, with 8 bases remaining between them. The CDR3 sequence: CASLGGTEAFF. CDR3 nucleotide sequence: TGTGCCAGCCTGGGGGGCACTGAAGCTTTCTTT.

The chain couples TRBV18 to TRBJ2-7, with unresolved D. Trimming shortened V by 2 bases and J by 8 bases, and 13 bases separated the two germline ends. This CDR3 comprises 13 residues. CDR1 KGHSH and CDR2 LQKENI come from the germline V gene. CDR3 sequence: CASSPELGSQQYF. As DNA, the CDR3 is TGTGCCAGCTCACCAGAGCTGGGTAGCCAGCAGTACTTC.

This chain connects TRBV10-3 to TRBJ1-3; 8 nucleotides match TRBD1. Germline V gives CDR1 ENHRY, CDR2 SYGVKD. The CDR3 consists of 14 residues. J lost 4 bases, V lost 6 bases, and 5 bases had no gene match. CDR3 sequence (DNA): TGTGCCATCAGGACGACAGGGGAAGGAAACACCATATATTTT. Amino acid sequence: CAIRTTGEGNTIYF.

This chain joins TRBV6-5 and TRBJ2-3, with TRBD2 matching over 10 bases. The CDR3 has 15 residues. J lost 5 bases, V lost 6 bases, and 8 bases had no gene match. The germline V gene encodes CDR1 MNHEY and CDR2 SVGAGI. CDR3 DNA: TGTGCCAGCAGCCGGAGCGGGGGGGAGGTAGATACGCAGTATTTT. It encodes CASSRSGGEVDTQYF.

V usage is TRBV18 and J usage is TRBJ2-7; 7 nucleotides match TRBD1. The CDR3 spans 14 residues. CDR1 and CDR2 (germline): KGHSH, LQKENI. J was trimmed by 3 bases and V by 5 bases; bases with no gene match: 7. The CDR3 DNA follows: TGTGCCAGCTCAGCCTCGGGACAGAACTACGAGCAGTACTTC. It codes for CASSASGQNYEQYF.

As for this clone: Other DNA sequences in this specimen translate into the identical CDR3. The gene calls are TRBV18 and TRBJ1-5; weak D call: TRBD1 (5 bases). The CDR3 runs to 15 residues. Trimming shortened V by 3 bases and J by 4 bases, and 13 bases separated the two germline ends. Germline V CDR1 and CDR2: KGHSH, LQKENI. CDR3 nucleotide sequence: TGTGCCAGCTCACCTGATCGGGGGGGGAATCAGCCCCAGCATTTT. It encodes CASSPDRGGNQPQHF.

The rearrangement uses TRBV6-4 and TRBJ2-1; no clear D gene. The CDR3 has 9 amino acids. The germline V gene has CDR1 MRHNA and CDR2 SNTAGT. V lost 8 bases to trimming and J lost 8 bases, with 4 bases between them. The CDR3, as DNA: TGTGCCAGCGGGGATGAGCAGTTCTTC. Its translation: CASGDEQFF.

The CDR3 region is CASSSGLNTDTQYF. CDR3 in DNA: TGTGCCAGCAGTTCGGGACTTAACACAGATACGCAGTATTTT. The chain employs TRBV7-3 and TRBJ2-3; TRBD2 is a possible D gene (6 bases). The CDR3 spans 14 residues. CDR1 is SGHTA and CDR2 is FQGTGA in the germline V gene. Trimming stripped 6 bases from V and 2 bases from J, with 12 bases between.

V is TRBV7-9 and J is TRBJ2-7, with 9 bases matching TRBD2. Unmatched junction bases numbered 13, after V lost 4 bases and J lost 9 bases. Germline V gene lookup returns CDR1 SEHNR and CDR2 FQNEAQ (reference sequence). This CDR3 region has 15 residues. The DNA of the CDR3 is TGTGCCAGCAGCTCTAGCGGGACGCTCCCGGGGGGGCAGTACTTC. Its translation is CASSSSGTLPGGQYF.

The V and J genes are TRBV5-4 and TRBJ2-3; tentative D call: TRBD1 (5 bases). Germline CDR1 reads SGHNT; CDR2 reads YYREEE (reference sequence). The CDR3 contains 13 residues. The CDR3 DNA sequence: TGTGCTACCGGCCTTGGGGCGGCAGATACGCAGTATTTT. This codes for CATGLGAADTQYF.